This entry lists 2 T cell receptor beta chains sequenced from one sample in a study of blood T cells in healthy people across ages. The use of a sample-barcoded 5' primer and a J-beta primer mix characterized a second PCR of roughly 6 to 11 cycles. TCRdb used MiXCR to reprocess the 5' RACE reads, holding one entry per CDR3 protein. The sample yields 1.5 million to 2 million distinct CDR3 sequences, roughly 30% seen once. The sample consisted of blood. These receptors were taken from a woman aged 25 to 39 in good health.

The chain uses TRBV6-1 and TRBJ2-2; 9 nucleotides match TRBD1. The CDR3 has 14 amino acids. Germline trimming cut 4 bases from V and 6 bases from J; bases unmatched to any gene: 3. Germline V CDR1 and CDR2: MNHNS, SASEGT. The CDR3 coding sequence is TGTGCCAGCAGTGGGGACAGGGCGGCCGGGGAGCTGTTTTTT. Translated, it gives CASSGDRAAGELFF.

The CDR3 spells CASSPVTGAIEQYF. For the CDR3, the DNA is TGTGCCAGCAGCCCCGTGACAGGGGCGATCGAGCAGTACTTC. The genes are TRBV7-8 and TRBJ2-7; 8 bases align to TRBD1. Germline V lookup: CDR1 SGHVS, CDR2 FQNEAQ. CDR3 length: 14 residues. The junction had 9 bases not matched to a gene; V was cut back by 5 bases and J by 6 bases.